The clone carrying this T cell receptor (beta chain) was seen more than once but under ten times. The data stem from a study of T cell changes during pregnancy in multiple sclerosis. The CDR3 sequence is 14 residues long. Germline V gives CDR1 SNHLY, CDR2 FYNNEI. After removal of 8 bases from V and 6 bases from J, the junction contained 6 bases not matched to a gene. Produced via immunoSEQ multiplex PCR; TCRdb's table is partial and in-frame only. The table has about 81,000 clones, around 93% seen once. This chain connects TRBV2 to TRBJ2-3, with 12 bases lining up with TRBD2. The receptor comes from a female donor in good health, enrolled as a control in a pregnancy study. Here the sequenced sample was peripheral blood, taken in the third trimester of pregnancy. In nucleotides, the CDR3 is TGTGCCAGCCGACTAGCGGGAGTTAGGGATACGCAGTATTTT. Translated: CASRLAGVRDTQYF.